This TCR beta chain originates from a study of a mutant IDH1 vaccine in newly diagnosed glioma. Study summary: Earlier therapy was either radiotherapy, temozolomide, or both, and most got both.

Germline lookup yields CDR1 SEHNR and CDR2 FQNEAQ (reference sequence). The CDR3 is 16 residues long. Trimming shortened V by 5 bases and J by 2 bases, and 15 bases separated the two germline ends. Libraries were prepared by immunoSEQ multiplex PCR; TCRdb keeps only in-frame clonotypes and omits some of them. This repertoire shows about 54,000 clones, roughly 84% found once; its top ten account for 4.1%. Described time point: week 35, safety follow-up. Vaccination used 300 ug of mutant IDH1 20-mer peptide per dose, with topical imiquimod. Astrocytomas that were new, WHO grade 3 or 4, IDH1-mutant and ATRX-lost were present in the donors. Regarding this clone: The antigen is unknown.

This sequence was found in a woman aged 18-30 years with glioma. This specimen consisted of PBMCs, obtained from a glioma patient whose treatment included an IDH1 peptide vaccine. J is TRBJ2-2 and V is TRBV7-9, with D tentatively TRBD2 (5 bases). CDR3 amino acids: CASSLGKLLNTGELFF. The CDR3 DNA is TGTGCCAGCAGCCTCGGGAAACTTCTTAACACCGGGGAGCTGTTTTTT.